The present TCR beta chain was sequenced within a study of T cell repertoires in cytomegalovirus infection. Study-wide background: Shared public TCR beta signatures pointed to both CMV infection and a matching HLA type.

Study-level findings and limits: Public TCR beta family frequency separated CMV-and-HLA carriers, including in an independent cohort.

TCRdb reanalysed the reads using MiXCR and keeps one entry per CDR3 protein. Among approximately 730,000 distinct CDR3 sequences listed, under 35% were seen once. CDR1 MDHEN and CDR2 SYDVKM come from the germline V gene. The trim removed 5 bases at V and 0 bases at J, leaving 16 bases unmatched. The CDR3 consists of 19 residues. This clonotype was counted ten times or more. The antigen is unknown. Sample: cultured CD8+ T cells from PBMCs, taken from culture after CMV antigen stimulation. V gene TRBV28 combines with J gene TRBJ2-1; 7 nucleotides agree with TRBD2. This receptor was obtained from a human donor in good health (CMV status not recorded). Some clones in this sample may be carry-over from other donors' samples. CDR3 sequence: CASSLPGMGGGSSYNEQFF. CDR3 DNA: TGTGCCAGCAGTCTACCGGGTATGGGCGGGGGTAGCTCCTACAATGAGCAGTTCTTC.